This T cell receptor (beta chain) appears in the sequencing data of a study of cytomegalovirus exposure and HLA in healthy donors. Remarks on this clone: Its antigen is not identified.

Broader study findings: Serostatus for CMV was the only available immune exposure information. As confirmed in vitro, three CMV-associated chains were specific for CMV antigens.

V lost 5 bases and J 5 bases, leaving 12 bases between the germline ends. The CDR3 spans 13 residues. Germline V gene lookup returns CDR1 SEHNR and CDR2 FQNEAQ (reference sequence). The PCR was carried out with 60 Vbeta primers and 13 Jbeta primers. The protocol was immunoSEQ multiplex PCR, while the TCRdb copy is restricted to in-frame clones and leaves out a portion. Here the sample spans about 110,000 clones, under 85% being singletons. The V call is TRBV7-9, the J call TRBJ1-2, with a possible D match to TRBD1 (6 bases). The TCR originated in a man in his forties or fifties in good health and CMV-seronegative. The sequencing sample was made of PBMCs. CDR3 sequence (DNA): TGTGCCAGCAGCGTGGACAGTGAATATGGCTACACCTTC. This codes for CASSVDSEYGYTF.